The following is a T cell receptor beta chain sequence with its context. Its antigen is as yet unknown. The entry originates in a study of cytomegalovirus exposure and HLA in healthy donors. Study observations and caveats: Researchers had no immune exposure information except CMV serostatus available. There were several of the most significant clusters that appeared linked to common viral pathogens in a later analysis. Accounts indicate the classifier identified cytomegalovirus status with strong specificity and sensitivity. According to an earlier analysis, most TCR beta V segments yielded productive rearrangements about 87% or about 30% of the time.

V was pared by 3 bases and J by 4 bases, with 3 bases of the junction left unmatched. This CDR3 spans 15 amino acids. Germline loops: CDR1 SGHNT, CDR2 YENEEA. Primers included in the PCR were 60 Vbeta and 13 Jbeta primers. Method: immunoSEQ multiplex PCR; TCRdb's copy keeps in-frame clones and lacks some. The sample lists approximately 70,000 clones, around three quarters seen once, with roughly 8% in the top ten. The sequencing sample was made of PBMCs. This sequence joins TRBV11-3 and TRBJ2-1; the match to TRBD2 covers 10 bases. This TCR was recovered from a man between 60 and 75 years old in good health and CMV-seropositive. This CDR3 is CASSFLAGDYNEQFF. DNA of the CDR3: TGTGCCAGCAGCTTTCTAGCGGGAGATTACAATGAGCAGTTCTTC.